This passage covers 24 T cell receptor beta chains from one sample sequenced in a study of cytomegalovirus exposure and HLA in healthy donors. Both 60 Vbeta primers and 13 Jbeta primers went into the PCR. Sequencing used immunoSEQ multiplex PCR; TCRdb keeps in-frame clones, though not all of them. Among 65,000 to 90,000 clones listed, around 80% were seen once. Source material: PBMCs. Receptors were obtained from a man aged 18-30 years in good health and CMV-seronegative.

This rearrangement joins TRBV5-1 to TRBJ2-2; TRBD2 matches at 7 bases. CDR1 is SGHRS, CDR2 YFSETQ, per germline. The CDR3 sequence is 16 residues long. V shed 4 bases, J shed 0 bases, and the junction held 6 bases outside the gene matches. CDR3 sequence: CASSLGGFANTGELFF. DNA for the CDR3: TGCGCCAGCAGCCTGGGAGGGTTCGCGAACACCGGGGAGCTGTTTTTT. The full variable domain, its missing parts supplied by reference TRBV5-1 and TRBJ2-2, is KAGVTQTPRYLIKTRGQQVTLSCSPISGHRSVSWYQQTPGQGLQFLFEYFSETQRNKGNFPGRFSGRQFSNSRSEMNVSTLELGDSALYLCASSLGGFANTGELFFGEGSRLTVL.

V and J are TRBV15 and TRBJ2-5; 11 nucleotides match TRBD2. Per the germline V gene, CDR1 is LNHNV and CDR2 is YYDKDF (reference sequence). After removal of 11 bases from V and 5 bases from J, the junction contained 4 bases not matched to a gene. CDR3 length: 12 amino acids. The CDR3 bases are TGTGCCTCGCGGACTAGCGGGGAGACCCAGTACTTC. Amino acid sequence: CASRTSGETQYF.

V is TRBV28 and J is TRBJ1-5; the D gene is possibly TRBD1 (5 bases). The V gene's germline CDR1 is MDHEN and CDR2 SYDVKM. Between the trimmed V and J ends, which lost 3 bases and 0 bases, there was a span of 36 bases. The CDR3 spans 24 residues. CDR3 bases: TGTGCCAGCAGTTTCGGGATTTTTTTTGAAATCAGCAATATGGGAGGGGATAGCAATCAGCCCCAGCATTTT. Its protein product is CASSFGIFFEISNMGGDSNQPQHF. The full variable domain, rest sourced from reference TRBV28 and TRBJ1-5, is DVKVTQSSRYLVKRTGEKVFLECVQDMDHENMFWYRQDPGLGLRLIYFSYDVKMKEKGDIPEGYSVSREKKERFSLILESASTNQTSMYLCASSFGIFFEISNMGGDSNQPQHFGDGTRLSIL.

The chain is built from TRBV29-1 and TRBJ1-5; 7 bases map to TRBD1. Germline V gene lookup returns CDR1 SQVTM and CDR2 ANQGSEA. V shed 5 bases and J 6 bases; nucleotides not matched to a gene: 7. The CDR3 is made up of 13 amino acids. The CDR3 here is CSVQQGTGQPQHF. In DNA, the CDR3 is TGCAGCGTTCAACAGGGGACGGGTCAGCCCCAGCATTTT.

This clone was observed once. The chain recombines TRBV5-4 with TRBJ2-7; possible D gene TRBD2, 5 bases. This CDR3 contains 13 residues. V lost 7 bases and J 4 bases, leaving 15 bases between the germline ends. Germline CDR1 and CDR2: SGHNT and YYREEE (reference sequence). CDR3 sequence reads: CASHAGGSYEQYF. CDR3 sequence (DNA): TGTGCCAGCCACGCAGGAGGCAGTTACGAGCAGTACTTC.

The chain carries TRBV5-1 and TRBJ2-2; weak D call: TRBD1 (5 bases). The CDR3 runs 17 residues. Germline V gene data show CDR1 as SGHRS and CDR2 as YFSETQ. Trimming took 0 bases from V and 2 from J, leaving 14 bases between them. The CDR3 loop reads CASSLEGPGINTGELFF. Written as DNA, the CDR3 is TGCGCCAGCAGCTTGGAGGGTCCAGGGATAAACACCGGGGAGCTGTTTTTT.

This clone showed up just a few times. The chain carries TRBV4-1 and TRBJ2-2, with 10 nucleotides matching TRBD2. The CDR3 contains 17 residues. The V gene end was trimmed by 0 bases and the J gene end by 3 bases; junction bases not matched to a gene: 4. Germline assignment: CDR1 MGHRA and CDR2 YSYEKL. Here the CDR3 reads CASSQEGLAKYTGELFF. CDR3 bases: TGCGCCAGCAGCCAAGAGGGACTAGCGAAATACACCGGGGAGCTGTTTTTT.

The chain uses TRBV7-2 and TRBJ2-7; D remains unclear. The CDR3 is 15 amino acids. CDR1 SGHTA and CDR2 FQGNSA come from the germline V gene. V gave up 0 bases and J gave up 2 bases, with 11 bases separating them. The CDR3 region has the DNA TGTGCCAGCAGCTTAGCCCAAGCTCTCCCCTACGAGCAGTACTTC. It codes for CASSLAQALPYEQYF.

The chain links TRBV6-5 to TRBJ2-2; possible D gene TRBD2, 5 bases. V was shortened by 5 bases and J by 3 bases, with 13 bases between the two germline ends. This CDR3 spans 15 amino acids. Germline V gives CDR1 MNHEY, CDR2 SVGAGI. CDR3 amino acids: CASSLGVYYTGELFF. Here the CDR3 DNA reads TGTGCCAGCAGTCTCGGGGTTTACTACACCGGGGAGCTGTTTTTT.

The chain links TRBV27 to TRBJ1-5; D unresolved. Trimming removed 3 bases at V and 4 bases at J, with 7 bases between. CDR3 length equals 13 residues. Germline values: CDR1 MNHEY, CDR2 SMNVEV (reference sequence). CDR3 protein: CASSFGRNQPQHF. Here the CDR3 DNA reads TGTGCCAGCAGTTTTGGTCGGAATCAGCCCCAGCATTTT.

This clone was seen only once. The chain is built from TRBV27 and TRBJ1-1, with TRBD1 matching 8 bases. The CDR3 has 16 amino acids. Germline trimming cut 5 bases from V and 0 bases from J; bases unmatched to any gene: 8. CDR1 and CDR2 (germline): MNHEY, SMNVEV (reference sequence). CDR3 DNA sequence: TGTGCCAGCAGTCCCCGCGCAGGGGGCATGAACACTGAAGCTTTCTTT. Its protein product is CASSPRAGGMNTEAFF.

This clone turned up a few times. The genes are TRBV2 and TRBJ2-5; TRBD1 might be the D (5 bases). This CDR3 is built from 17 residues. CDR1 and CDR2 from the germline V gene are SNHLY and FYNNEI. V was clipped by 5 bases and J by 1 base, with 20 bases between them. CDR3 in amino acids: CASSPSTVMVFQETQYF. The CDR3 nucleotides read TGTGCCAGCAGTCCATCGACAGTAATGGTCTTCCAAGAGACCCAGTACTTC.

V gene TRBV19 combines with J gene TRBJ1-1; tentative D call: TRBD1 (6 bases). This CDR3 comprises 13 residues. Per the germline V gene, CDR1 is LNHDA and CDR2 is SQIVND (reference sequence). Trimming shortened V by 1 base and J by 8 bases, and 11 bases separated the two germline ends. The CDR3 here is CASSIGWGREAFF. In nucleotides, the CDR3 is TGTGCCAGTAGTATAGGCTGGGGGCGAGAAGCTTTCTTT.

The chain carries TRBV5-4 and TRBJ1-1, with unresolved D. V shed 2 bases and J shed 3 bases, with 8 bases lying between them. Germline values: CDR1 SGHNT, CDR2 YYREEE (reference sequence). The CDR3 runs to 13 residues. The CDR3 here is CASSFSGDTEAFF. CDR3 nucleotide sequence: TGTGCCAGCAGCTTTTCCGGGGACACTGAAGCTTTCTTT.

This sequence joins TRBV7-2 and TRBJ1-5; the D gene is possibly TRBD1 (6 bases). Germline V gene lookup returns CDR1 SGHTA and CDR2 FQGNSA. Trimming left V 1 base short and J 0 bases short, with 10 bases between. This CDR3 has 16 amino acids. Here the CDR3 DNA reads TGTGCCAGCAGCTTAGTGGGGACACCTAGCAATCAGCCCCAGCATTTT. The encoded protein is CASSLVGTPSNQPQHF.

This clone was observed a single time. The chain carries TRBV2 and TRBJ2-7, with 10 bases fitting TRBD1. The germline V gene has CDR1 SNHLY and CDR2 FYNNEI. Trimming at V came to 7 bases and at J to 4 bases, leaving 7 bases not matched to a gene. This CDR3 has 14 residues. CDR3 nucleotide sequence: TGTGCCAGCATTAGGGGACAGGGGATTTACGAGCAGTACTTC. Its protein product is CASIRGQGIYEQYF.

The chain carries TRBV2 and TRBJ2-1; 9 positions match TRBD1. The length of the CDR3 is 13 residues. With 8 bases clipped from V and 7 bases from J, the junction kept 6 bases outside the gene matches. Germline CDR1 and CDR2: SNHLY and FYNNEI. The CDR3 DNA is TGTGCCAGCTCACAGGGGGCGATGAATGAGCAGTTCTTC. It encodes CASSQGAMNEQFF.

V and J are TRBV5-4 and TRBJ2-5, with TRBD2 matching 9 bases. V lost 1 base and J lost 7; bases outside the gene matches: 11. This CDR3 has 16 amino acids. CDR1 and CDR2 from the germline V gene are SGHNT and YYREEE (reference sequence). The CDR3 here is CASSLLLAGTPGTQYF. CDR3 nucleotides: TGTGCCAGCAGCTTGTTGCTAGCGGGGACCCCGGGGACCCAGTACTTC.

This chain links TRBV27 with TRBJ1-1; D is ambiguous. Germline loops: CDR1 MNHEY, CDR2 SMNVEV (reference sequence). Trimming pared 6 bases from V and 1 base from J, leaving 12 bases between. The CDR3 is made up of 14 amino acids. CDR3 loop: CASSRRETNTEAFF. CDR3 in DNA: TGTGCCAGCAGCCGTAGGGAGACGAACACTGAAGCTTTCTTT.

V gene TRBV5-6 combines with J gene TRBJ1-2; D uncertain. V shed 3 bases and J shed 8 bases, with 8 bases lying between them. CDR1 SGHDT and CDR2 YYEEEE come from the germline V gene. CDR3 size: 11 residues. The CDR3 here is CASSWVGGYTF. The DNA for the CDR3 is TGTGCCAGCAGCTGGGTCGGGGGCTACACCTTC.

V usage is TRBV19 and J usage is TRBJ2-4, with D possibly being TRBD1 (5 bases). Trimming stripped 4 bases from V and 2 bases from J, with 12 bases between. There are 15 residues in the CDR3. The germline V gene has CDR1 LNHDA and CDR2 SQIVND (reference sequence). For the CDR3, the DNA is TGTGCCAGTAGTACCCTCGACAGTTCCAAAAACATTCAGTACTTC. The encoded protein is CASSTLDSSKNIQYF. The full variable domain, completed using reference TRBV19 and TRBJ2-4, is DGGITQSPKYLFRKEGQNVTLSCEQNLNHDAMYWYRQDPGQGLRLIYYSQIVNDFQKGDIAEGYSVSREKKESFPLTVTSAQKNPTAFYLCASSTLDSSKNIQYFGAGTRLSVL.

This clone has a handful of counts. The CDR3 bases are TGTGCCAGCCACACCGACAGGGATTCACCCCTCCACTTT. This encodes CASHTDRDSPLHF. The chain links TRBV19 to TRBJ1-6; 7 bases are a match to TRBD1. V shed 9 bases and J 8 bases; nucleotides not matched to a gene: 7. CDR3 length: 13 residues. CDR1 LNHDA and CDR2 SQIVND come from the germline V gene (reference sequence).

This clone was recorded once. The V and J genes are TRBV5-8 and TRBJ1-4; D not certain. Germline V gene data show CDR1 as SGHTS and CDR2 as YDEGEE. This CDR3 comprises 15 residues. V was shortened by 4 bases and J by 4 bases, with 14 bases between the two germline ends. CDR3 sequence reads: CASSGWAGSNEKLFF. The CDR3 DNA is TGTGCCAGCAGCGGATGGGCAGGAAGTAATGAAAAACTGTTTTTT.

The rearrangement links TRBV27 to TRBJ2-3; D is possibly TRBD2 (5 bases). Germline lookup yields CDR1 MNHEY and CDR2 SMNVEV (reference sequence). The CDR3 is made up of 14 amino acids. With 7 bases removed from V and 1 base from J, the gap between germline ends came to 12 bases. Written as DNA, the CDR3 is TGTGCCAGCACCGAACGGGGTCGCACAGATACGCAGTATTTT. Translated, it gives CASTERGRTDTQYF.